This note documents a single T cell receptor beta chain sequence. CDR1 and CDR2 from the germline V gene are SGHRS and YFSETQ. The CDR3 totals 15 residues. V was pared by 2 bases and J by 6 bases, with 7 bases of the junction left unmatched. The record originates from a study of T cell changes during pregnancy in multiple sclerosis. Assay: immunoSEQ multiplex PCR; the TCRdb copy retains only in-frame clones and omits some. The sample records tens of thousands of clones, roughly nine tenths being singletons. This TCR was sampled from a female donor in good health, enrolled as a control in a pregnancy study. The sequencing here drew on CD4+ T cells from peripheral blood mononuclear cells, taken in the third trimester of pregnancy. The rearrangement joins TRBV5-1 to TRBJ2-1, with 8 nucleotides matching TRBD1. CDR3 in DNA: TGCGCCAGCAGCTTATACCAGGGGGCAGGCAATGAGCAGTTCTTC. Protein: CASSLYQGAGNEQFF.